This T cell receptor (beta chain) was retrieved from a study of a mutant IDH1 vaccine in newly diagnosed glioma. Across the study: Vaccines were first given 4-6 weeks after radiotherapy alone, or with temozolomide cycles. Beforehand, treatment had been radiotherapy, temozolomide, or both; the majority received both. The V12 visit happened in week 35, and the V13 visit happened in week 47. Broader study findings: Alterations occurring in top peripheral T cell clonotypes seemed unrelated to pseudoprogression.

Comments on this clone: Antigen unknown.

The CDR3 is 13 residues long. The V gene's germline CDR1 is KGHSH and CDR2 LQKENI. The V end lost 2 bases, the J end lost 4 bases, and 8 bases lay between the germline ends. Regarding time point: week 47, end of study. A 20-mer mutant IDH1 peptide at 300 ug was injected subcutaneously with topical imiquimod. The data were produced by immunoSEQ multiplex PCR, yet TCRdb's version contains in-frame clones alone and is incomplete. The repertoire consists of about 67,000 clones, with 75% to 90% occurring once and the leading ten covering 3.5% to 4.5%. The chain uses TRBV18 and TRBJ2-5; no reliable D call. The sequenced sample was PBMCs, obtained from a glioma patient whose treatment included an IDH1 peptide vaccine. The TCR was taken from a man between 25 and 39 years old with glioma. In DNA form, the CDR3 reads TGTGCCAGCTCACCAGTTTTCGGAGAGACCCAGTACTTC. Its protein is CASSPVFGETQYF.